The rows below give T cell receptor beta chains drawn from one sample of a study of shared T cell receptors in the human thymus. Produced via immunoSEQ multiplex PCR; TCRdb's table is partial and in-frame only. This table has some 700,000 clones, 88% appearing once. These data also featured in a second study, about human thymus T cells.

Sequenced: thymocytes. The receptors were gathered from a boy younger than two with a congenital heart defect. The CDR3 runs from the conserved cysteine through the conserved F or W. The D gene is left open where the match is weak.

v_gene	j_gene	d_gene	len	CDR3aa
TRBV7-6	TRBJ2-5	TRBD1	14	CASSSGTVQETQYF
TRBV6-5	TRBJ2-3	-	15	CASSYNLTGPDTQYF
TRBV4-2	TRBJ2-7	TRBD1	16	CASSQPGTGGNYEQYF
TRBV4-1	TRBJ2-5	-	16	CASSQEYDYLQETQYF
TRBV7-9	TRBJ2-5	TRBD2	16	CASSLAWASGQETQYF
TRBV13	TRBJ2-2	-	16	CASSLRLEQGTGELFF
TRBV7-2	TRBJ2-1	-	14	CASSPRDSYNEQFF
TRBV18	TRBJ1-2	TRBD1	16	CASSLSQGWEDYGYTF
TRBV4-1	TRBJ1-2	TRBD1	17	CASSQGPPLDRGRGYTF
TRBV28	TRBJ1-1	-	15	CASSLPSRGNTEAFF
TRBV7-9	TRBJ2-7	-	16	CASSLDSGLSSYEQYF
TRBV4-1	TRBJ2-1	TRBD2	17	CASSQERRTRMVHEQFF
TRBV5-6	TRBJ2-7	TRBD1	12	CASSRDRYEQYF
TRBV6-1	TRBJ2-3	TRBD2	13	CATREGGTDTQYF
TRBV9	TRBJ2-5	TRBD2	17	CASSYFTGTRFGKTQYF
TRBV4-2	TRBJ2-3	TRBD2	16	CASSRLLAGGPNTQYF
TRBV6-5	TRBJ2-7	TRBD1	14	CASGKDRTHYEQYF
TRBV28	TRBJ1-1	-	15	CASSPLQGLNTEAFF
TRBV2	TRBJ1-5	-	16	CASSEDVGQRNQPQHF
TRBV4-2	TRBJ2-2	TRBD2	16	CASSQEGLAGAGELFF
TRBV7-3	TRBJ2-3	TRBD2	19	CASSSQGLAGAGGTDTQYF
TRBV5-4	TRBJ2-3	TRBD2	16	CASSQGLAGAIDTQYF
TRBV7-9	TRBJ2-7	-	17	CASSLYPPAGLVGEQYF
TRBV4-3	TRBJ2-7	TRBD1	13	CASSQNRGYEQYF
TRBV29-1	TRBJ2-1	-	18	CSVRAQAGVQNSYNEQFF
TRBV9	TRBJ1-2	TRBD1	15	CASSFRDSSFYGYTF
TRBV5-8	TRBJ1-2	-	14	CASSRSGSAYGYTF
TRBV27	TRBJ1-2	-	13	CASSFAGNYGYTF
TRBV5-6	TRBJ1-1	-	16	CASSLGRAGNVTEAFF
TRBV5-1	TRBJ2-2	-	15	CASSHSGENTGELFF
TRBV11-2	TRBJ2-1	TRBD2	13	CASSDSSGREQFF
TRBV27	TRBJ2-3	-	19	CASSLSGWGRELGTDTQYF
TRBV5-6	TRBJ1-4	-	17	CASSDGREKGRGEKLFF
TRBV6-1	TRBJ1-5	-	18	CASSEGGRGWVGNQPQHF
TRBV2	TRBJ1-1	-	14	CASTGGGWNTEAFF
TRBV4-2	TRBJ2-1	-	19	CASSRGHLAVNLSYNEQFF
TRBV7-9	TRBJ2-2	TRBD2	17	CASSFANSGRDTGELFF
TRBV20-1	TRBJ2-1	-	11	CSAFTGSEQFF
TRBV6-6	TRBJ2-7	-	14	CASSYERSSYEQYF
TRBV19	TRBJ1-4	TRBD1	15	CASTDRGETNEKLFF
TRBV28	TRBJ2-5	-	13	CASSFGAGETQYF
TRBV5-5	TRBJ2-7	-	15	CASTKPGFFSYEQYF
TRBV5-1	TRBJ2-7	TRBD1	14	CASSSGTGAYEQYF
TRBV7-9	TRBJ1-3	TRBD1	16	CASTTPPQGAGNTIYF